The rows below give T cell receptor beta chains drawn from one sample of a study of OX40 agonist ivuxolimab in advanced cancers. The table came from immunoSEQ multiplex PCR; TCRdb's copy has only in-frame clones and leaves some out. The sample records some 100,000 clones, just over 85% being singletons. The sequences come from CD4+ or CD8+ T cells sorted from blood, collected in a trial of the OX40 agonist ivuxolimab. These receptors were obtained from an adult with an advanced solid tumor such as melanoma, head and neck, liver or kidney cancer. The CDR3 runs from the conserved cysteine through the conserved F or W. D genes are given only for firm matches. Not all rows give a size; the values are once, few, many and, for expanded clones, a class.

v_gene	d_gene	abundance	j_gene	len	CDR3aa	CDR3nt
TRBV6-5	.	.	TRBJ1-2	13	CASSYSEQGGYTF	TGTGCCAGCAGTTACTCTGAACAAGGGGGCTACACCTTC
TRBV30	.	.	TRBJ1-2	10	CAWGNGGYTF	TGTGCCTGGGGTAACGGGGGCTACACCTTC
TRBV14	TRBD2	.	TRBJ2-5	17	CASSEQTPSGGEETQYF	TGTGCCAGCAGCGAACAAACCCCTAGCGGGGGGGAAGAGACCCAGTACTTC
TRBV5-4	TRBD2	.	TRBJ2-5	14	CASSLDLAGETQYF	TGTGCCAGCAGCTTGGATCTAGCGGGAGAGACCCAGTACTTC
TRBV5-8	TRBD1	.	TRBJ2-3	15	CASSPGQGGADTQYF	TGTGCCAGCAGCCCGGGACAGGGTGGGGCAGATACGCAGTATTTT
TRBV11-2	TRBD1	.	TRBJ1-1	13	CASSLDRGGEAFF	TGTGCCAGCAGCCTGGACAGGGGGGGTGAAGCTTTCTTT
TRBV7-6	.	.	TRBJ2-1	14	CASSGSGQNNEQFF	TGTGCCAGCAGCGGGAGTGGTCAGAACAATGAGCAGTTCTTC
TRBV15	TRBD1	.	TRBJ1-4	17	CATSSGTVSSTNEKLFF	TGTGCCACCAGCAGCGGGACAGTGAGTTCAACTAATGAAAAACTGTTTTTT
TRBV27	.	.	TRBJ2-3	13	CASSLRAPDTQYF	TGTGCCAGCAGTTTACGGGCTCCAGATACGCAGTATTTT
TRBV7-8	TRBD1	.	TRBJ1-4	14	CASSPDRGEEKLFF	TGTGCCAGCAGCCCGGACAGGGGGGAAGAAAAACTGTTTTTT
TRBV7-2	TRBD2	.	TRBJ2-3	16	CASSSRLAGGLDTQYF	TGTGCCAGCAGCTCCCGACTAGCGGGAGGATTAGATACGCAGTATTTT
TRBV11-2	TRBD2	.	TRBJ2-5	16	CASSLDVGAGGETQYF	TGTGCCAGCAGCTTAGACGTTGGAGCGGGAGGGGAGACCCAGTACTTC
TRBV5-4	TRBD1	.	TRBJ2-1	14	CASSLVGQYNEQFF	TGTGCCAGCAGCTTGGTGGGACAGTACAATGAGCAGTTCTTC
TRBV7-9	.	.	TRBJ1-4	15	CASSKGIPTNEKLFF	TGTGCCAGCAGCAAAGGGATCCCCACTAATGAAAAACTGTTTTTT
TRBV13	.	.	TRBJ2-7	12	CASSPPVGEQYF	TGTGCCAGCAGCCCACCGGTGGGCGAGCAGTACTTC
TRBV4-1	.	.	TRBJ1-1	15	CATQRTTEENTEAFF	TGCGCCACACAGAGGACTACCGAAGAGAACACTGAAGCTTTCTTT
TRBV18	TRBD1	once	TRBJ2-2	17	CASSPRTGGIGTGELFF	TGTGCCAGCTCACCCCGGACAGGGGGAATAGGCACCGGGGAGCTGTTTTTT
TRBV29-1	.	.	TRBJ1-1	10	CSVADTEAFF	TGCAGCGTTGCGGACACTGAAGCTTTCTTT
TRBV6-5	.	.	TRBJ1-1	16	CASSYSGAGMNTEAFF	TGTGCCAGCAGTTACTCGGGGGCAGGCATGAACACTGAAGCTTTCTTT
TRBV5-4	TRBD2	.	TRBJ2-5	14	CASSLAGGRETQYF	TGTGCCAGCAGCTTGGCGGGAGGGCGAGAGACCCAGTACTTC
TRBV11-2	.	.	TRBJ1-2	13	CASSFDRTYGYTF	TGTGCCAGCAGCTTCGACAGGACTTATGGCTACACCTTC
TRBV5-4	.	.	TRBJ1-5	16	CASSFGGRSSNQPQHF	TGTGCCAGCAGCTTCGGGGGTCGGTCTAGCAATCAGCCCCAGCATTTT
TRBV18	.	.	TRBJ2-7	14	CASSPTTQQVEQYF	TGTGCCAGCTCCCCGACTACACAGCAGGTCGAGCAGTACTTC
TRBV28	.	.	TRBJ2-3	14	CASSQGSYTDTQYF	TGTGCCAGCAGTCAGGGATCCTACACAGATACGCAGTATTTT
TRBV5-1	.	.	TRBJ1-4	15	CASSLKGLVGEKLFF	TGCGCCAGCAGCTTGAAAGGGTTGGTAGGTGAAAAACTGTTTTTT
TRBV21-1	.	.	TRBJ2-5	16	CASSPPRQGIQETQYF	TGTGCCAGCAGCCCGCCGCGACAGGGAATCCAAGAGACCCAGTACTTC
TRBV5-4	.	.	TRBJ2-5	13	CASSRPSQETQYF	TGTGCCAGCAGCCGGCCCAGCCAAGAGACCCAGTACTTC
TRBV7-6	TRBD2	.	TRBJ2-1	18	CASSLAGLAGVSYNEQFF	TGTGCCAGCAGCTTAGCGGGACTAGCGGGCGTCTCCTACAATGAGCAGTTCTTC
TRBV12-5	.	.	TRBJ1-5	12	CASGANDQPQHF	TGTGCTAGTGGTGCCAATGATCAGCCCCAGCATTTT
TRBV7-2	.	once	TRBJ1-2	14	CASSSRGAGYGYTF	TGTGCCAGCAGCTCCCGGGGGGCGGGCTATGGCTACACCTTC
TRBV5-1	.	.	TRBJ1-4	14	CASSVGVASEKLFF	TGCGCCAGCAGCGTCGGGGTCGCGAGCGAAAAACTGTTTTTT
TRBV5-4	TRBD2	.	TRBJ2-7	15	CASSLGGLAGREQYF	TGTGCCAGCAGCTTGGGTGGTCTAGCGGGACGCGAGCAGTACTTC
TRBV5-1	TRBD2	.	TRBJ2-7	16	CASSSGGRETAYEQYF	TGCGCCAGCAGCTCGGGTGGGAGGGAGACCGCCTACGAGCAGTACTTC
TRBV2	TRBD2	.	TRBJ2-1	17	CASRGVQLAGERNEQFF	TGTGCCAGCAGAGGAGTCCAGCTAGCGGGAGAAAGGAATGAGCAGTTCTTC
TRBV27	TRBD2	.	TRBJ2-7	16	CASSTRAGGTPYEQYF	TGTGCCAGCAGTACAAGAGCGGGAGGTACCCCCTACGAGCAGTACTTC
TRBV19	.	.	TRBJ2-1	15	CASSEGSVPYNEQFF	TGTGCCAGTAGTGAAGGTAGCGTACCTTACAATGAGCAGTTCTTC
TRBV20-1	.	.	TRBJ2-1	11	CSKGIYNEQFF	TGCAGTAAAGGGATTTACAATGAGCAGTTCTTC
TRBV4-1	.	.	TRBJ2-7	14	CASSQEGSYYEQYF	TGCGCCAGCAGCCAAGAAGGAAGTTACTACGAGCAGTACTTC
TRBV27	TRBD1	few	TRBJ1-2	17	CASSPSRGGQPNYGYTF	TGTGCCAGCAGTCCCTCCCGGGGGGGACAGCCTAACTATGGCTACACCTTC
TRBV19	TRBD1	.	TRBJ2-7	15	CASSPRTGGTYEQYF	TGTGCCAGTAGTCCACGGACAGGGGGCACCTACGAGCAGTACTTC
TRBV5-1	TRBD2	.	TRBJ2-7	19	CASSLERTSGSPSSYEQYF	TGCGCCAGCAGCTTGGAGAGGACTAGCGGGAGTCCAAGCTCCTACGAGCAGTACTTC
TRBV5-4	.	.	TRBJ2-6	16	CASSPRQGSGANVLTF	TGTGCCAGCAGCCCCCGCCAGGGATCAGGGGCCAACGTCCTGACTTTC
TRBV18	.	.	TRBJ1-1	13	CASSQTVNTEAFF	TGTGCCAGCTCACAGACAGTGAACACTGAAGCTTTCTTT